This T cell receptor beta chain was identified during a study of cytomegalovirus exposure and HLA in healthy donors. Study at large: About 80 million unique TCR sequences came from HLA-typed donors in an early release.

General study points: It emerged from a later analysis that several of the most significant clusters appeared to be linked to common viral pathogens.

The length of the CDR3 is 13 residues. Per the germline V gene, CDR1 is SGHTA and CDR2 is FQGTGA. V gave up 5 bases and J gave up 1 base, with 8 bases separating them. Donors likely had unrecorded immune exposures despite being nominally healthy when sampled. PCR primers comprised 60 Vbeta and 13 Jbeta primers. Clones were read by immunoSEQ multiplex PCR, and TCRdb kept only the in-frame ones, dropping some. The table shows under 65,000 clones, with 80% occurring only once. Worth noting for this clone: The antigen is undetermined.

The specimen was PBMCs. The chain is built from TRBV7-3 and TRBJ1-1; a possible D gene is TRBD1 (5 bases). The sequence came from a man in his thirties or forties in good health and CMV-seropositive. The chain's CDR3 is CASSAGGNTEAFF. The CDR3 coding sequence is TGTGCCAGCAGCGCCGGGGGGAACACTGAAGCTTTCTTT.